A selection of T cell receptor beta chains follows, all from one sample in a study of T cell changes during pregnancy in multiple sclerosis. TCRdb's copy holds only in-frame clones and misses some; the assay was immunoSEQ multiplex PCR. The sample yields 10,000 to 15,000 clones, roughly 90% seen once. The material was CD8+ T cells from peripheral blood mononuclear cells, obtained after pregnancy. These receptors were collected from a female donor in good health, enrolled as a control in a pregnancy study. Both conserved end residues are part of each CDR3. A D gene is named only where the DNA matches it firmly. Clone sizes are given selectively: once, few, many, or a class where the clone is expanded.

V	size	D	length	J	DNA	CDR3
TRBV5-6	few	TRBD1	17	TRBJ1-4	TGTGCCAGCAGCACCGCCGGACAGGGGCTCATCAATGAAAAACTGTTTTTT	CASSTAGQGLINEKLFF
TRBV19	NA	NA	15	TRBJ1-5	TGTGCCAGTAGTATAGATCTGGACAGAAATCAGCCCCAGCATTTT	CASSIDLDRNQPQHF
TRBV6-7	NA	NA	15	TRBJ1-3	TGTGCCAGCAGTTACCGGGGATTCTCTGGAAACACCATATATTTT	CASSYRGFSGNTIYF
TRBV28	NA	NA	11	TRBJ2-1	TGTGCCAGCAGCCTCTACAATGAGCAGTTCTTC	CASSLYNEQFF
TRBV11-1	once	TRBD1	15	TRBJ2-5	TGTGCCAGCAGCTTAGGGTCAGGGGGTATGGAGACCCAGTACTTC	CASSLGSGGMETQYF
TRBV5-4	NA	NA	14	TRBJ1-6	TGTGCCAGCAGCCCCGACAGGTTCTATGGGACCCTCCACTTT	CASSPDRFYGTLHF
TRBV11-2	NA	TRBD2	15	TRBJ2-1	TGTGCCAGCAGCTTAGATAGAACTAGCGGGGGGGATCGGTTCTTC	CASSLDRTSGGDRFF
TRBV11-2	NA	TRBD1	14	TRBJ2-7	TGTGCCAGCAGCGCGACAGGGAATAAGTACGAGCAGTACTTC	CASSATGNKYEQYF
TRBV14	NA	NA	13	TRBJ2-7	TGTGCCAGCCGGGGGGCCGGGACCTACGAGCAGTACTTC	CASRGAGTYEQYF
TRBV27	NA	TRBD1	14	TRBJ2-2	TGTGCCAGCAGTAGGACAGGATTTGGCGGGGAGCTGTTTTTT	CASSRTGFGGELFF
TRBV2	once	NA	13	TRBJ2-3	TGTGCCAGCAAAGAGCCCCCTGATGATACGCAGTATTTT	CASKEPPDDTQYF
TRBV9	NA	TRBD2	15	TRBJ2-3	TGTGCCAGCAGCGTAGGGGGCGCTAGCGGGACGGTAGAGTATTTT	CASSVGGASGTVEYF
TRBV15	NA	NA	12	TRBJ2-7	TGTGCCACCAGCGTAACAGGGACCGAGCAGTACTTC	CATSVTGTEQYF
TRBV13	NA	NA	14	TRBJ2-5	TGTGCCAGCAGCTTATCTGGAGAACAAGAGACCCAGTACTTC	CASSLSGEQETQYF
TRBV27	NA	NA	16	TRBJ2-1	TGTGCCAGCAGTCGACTAGTGGGAGTTTATAGCAATGAGCAGTTCTTC	CASSRLVGVYSNEQFF
TRBV11-2	NA	TRBD2	17	TRBJ2-1	TGTGCCAGCAACAACCCCTGGGGGCCACTAGCGGCGCATGAGCAGTTCTTC	CASNNPWGPLAAHEQFF
TRBV29-1	once	TRBD1	14	TRBJ2-7	TGCAGCGCATCGGGAAGGGGGCATATGGACGAGCAGTACTTC	CSASGRGHMDEQYF
TRBV10-2	NA	TRBD1	15	TRBJ2-1	TGCGCCAGCAGTGAATTAGGACAGGAATACAATGAGCAGTTCTTC	CASSELGQEYNEQFF
TRBV7-9	NA	TRBD1	15	TRBJ2-7	TGTGCCAGCAGCTCGGGTGGACAGGGGGTCTACGAGCAGTACTTC	CASSSGGQGVYEQYF
TRBV7-3	NA	NA	15	TRBJ2-1	TGTGCCAGCAGCTCAGACGGGAGCTCCTACAATGAGCAGTTCTTC	CASSSDGSSYNEQFF
TRBV4-3	NA	NA	15	TRBJ2-1	TGCGCCAGCAGCCCCTTATGGCGGGGCTACAATGAGCAGTTCTTC	CASSPLWRGYNEQFF
TRBV9	NA	NA	15	TRBJ1-5	TGTGCCAGCAGCCCAGCGGGGGCGCTGGGTCAGCCCCAGCATTTT	CASSPAGALGQPQHF
TRBV9	NA	NA	15	TRBJ2-5	TGTGCCAGCAGCGTAGCTGGGGGTGGGGGGGAGACCCAGTACTTC	CASSVAGGGGETQYF
TRBV11-3	NA	TRBD2	15	TRBJ2-3	TGTGCCAGCAGCTACAGCGGGGGGCCCACAGATACGCAGTATTTT	CASSYSGGPTDTQYF
TRBV10-3	once	NA	16	TRBJ2-1	TGTGCCATCAGTGAGAATTGGGGGGGCCGTAACAATGAGCAGTTCTTC	CAISENWGGRNNEQFF
TRBV4-1	NA	TRBD2	17	TRBJ2-3	TGCGCCAGCAGCCAAGTTCTAGCGGGGGGGCCCACAGATACGCAGTATTTT	CASSQVLAGGPTDTQYF
TRBV5-4	NA	NA	12	TRBJ2-1	TGTGCCAGCACTACAGAGCACAATGAGCAGTTCTTC	CASTTEHNEQFF
TRBV28	NA	TRBD1	18	TRBJ1-2	TGTGCCAGCAGTTTCCCCGGCGGAGGCACCGGGACAGGGCAGGGCTACACCTTC	CASSFPGGGTGTGQGYTF
TRBV7-7	NA	TRBD1	15	TRBJ1-6	TGTGCCAGCAACGAAACACAGGGGAATCGTTCACCCCTCCACTTT	CASNETQGNRSPLHF
TRBV7-9	NA	NA	14	TRBJ2-5	TGTGCCAGCAGCCCGGACTCGCCCAGGAAGACCCAGTACTTC	CASSPDSPRKTQYF
TRBV4-3	once	NA	17	TRBJ2-1	TGCGCCAGCAGCCAAGAGATCCTTACAGGGTCCTACAATGAGCAGTTCTTC	CASSQEILTGSYNEQFF
TRBV27	NA	TRBD2	15	TRBJ2-1	TGTGCCAGCAGTCCCGGGACTAGCGGTTACAATGAGCAGTTCTTC	CASSPGTSGYNEQFF
TRBV6-6	NA	NA	13	TRBJ2-1	TGTGCCAGCAGTTACGGGGAGTACAATGAGCAGTTCTTC	CASSYGEYNEQFF
TRBV11-2	NA	NA	12	TRBJ1-2	TGTGCCAGCAGCTTAGTAGGGGCGGGCTACACCTTC	CASSLVGAGYTF
TRBV18	NA	TRBD2	17	TRBJ2-5	TGTGCCAGCTCACAACCGGGACTAGCGGGGGCCAAAGAGACCCAGTACTTC	CASSQPGLAGAKETQYF
TRBV5-1	NA	TRBD1	13	TRBJ1-1	TGCGCCAGCAGCTTAGGGGGCGGCACTGAAGCTTTCTTT	CASSLGGGTEAFF
TRBV6-1	few	TRBD2	15	TRBJ2-5	TGTGCCAGCAGTGAGGAGGACGGGGGGGCAAAGACCCAGTACTTC	CASSEEDGGAKTQYF
TRBV19	once	TRBD1	13	TRBJ1-1	TGTGCCAGTAGTATGGGACAGGGGACTGAAGCTTTCTTT	CASSMGQGTEAFF
TRBV11-2	NA	TRBD1	15	TRBJ1-1	TGTGCCAGCAGCGTAGGACAGGGGGCGAACACTGAAGCTTTCTTT	CASSVGQGANTEAFF
TRBV7-9	NA	TRBD1	17	TRBJ2-3	TGTGCCAGCAGCCGAGCCGGGACAGGGGGCCTGGAGGATACGCAGTATTTT	CASSRAGTGGLEDTQYF
TRBV4-2	NA	NA	16	TRBJ1-2	TGTGCCAGCAGCCAAGATGGGGAGGGCAGCCCAGGTGGCTACACCTTC	CASSQDGEGSPGGYTF
TRBV15	NA	TRBD2	16	TRBJ2-1	TGTGCCACCAGCAGAGGGTCTAGCGGGAGGGATGGTGAGCAGTTCTTC	CATSRGSSGRDGEQFF
TRBV6-6	NA	TRBD1	15	TRBJ2-1	TGTGCCAGCAGTTACGTACAGGACAGGGTGGGCGAGCAGTTCTTC	CASSYVQDRVGEQFF
TRBV7-7	NA	TRBD2	15	TRBJ2-5	TGTGCCAGCAGCCCGGGACTAGCGGGGCAAGAGACCCAGTACTTC	CASSPGLAGQETQYF
TRBV6-1	NA	NA	14	TRBJ2-7	TGTGCCAGCGGATCCCTAGGGGCATCGTACGAGCAGTACTTC	CASGSLGASYEQYF
TRBV27	NA	NA	14	TRBJ1-6	TGTGCCAGCAGTTTCACAGGGCTTTCTTCACCCCTCCACTTT	CASSFTGLSSPLHF
TRBV5-6	NA	TRBD2	16	TRBJ2-1	TGTGCCAGCAACCAACTAGCGGGAGGCCCCTACAATGAGCAGTTCTTC	CASNQLAGGPYNEQFF
TRBV7-8	NA	TRBD1	13	TRBJ1-4	TGTGCCAGCAGCCCGGCAGGGGGCGAAAAACTGTTTTTT	CASSPAGGEKLFF
TRBV5-1	NA	NA	15	TRBJ1-2	TGCGCCAGCAGCTTGAGTCCAGGGTCGAACTATGGCTACACCTTC	CASSLSPGSNYGYTF
TRBV4-1	NA	TRBD2	16	TRBJ2-7	TGCGCCAGCAGCCCCATCCAGCGGGAGGGCCCCTACGAGCAGTACTTC	CASSPIQREGPYEQYF